This T cell receptor (beta chain) emerged from a study of blood T cells in healthy people across ages. The study's findings and limits: Relative to aged donors, long-lived donors carried more naive CD4+ cells and displayed higher diversity. Donor CMV status, an unknown factor, possibly confounded changes in expanded clonotypes.

Many counts were recorded for this clonotype. Antigen unknown. With a J-beta primer mix and a sample-barcoded 5' primer, a second PCR ran about 7 to 12 cycles. The template-switch adaptor was a 5' adaptor with 12 random nucleotides. It tagged each cDNA molecule. Every sample gave at least 3 million paired-end reads containing CDR3. One entry per CDR3 protein, called by TCRdb with MiXCR from the 5' RACE reads. Counted here are roughly 1,700,000 distinct CDR3 sequences, roughly 28% occurring once; the ten biggest clones make up 7.7%. The ends lost 4 bases at V and 5 bases at J; junction bases unmatched: 3. This CDR3 is 15 amino acids long. Per germline, CDR1 LGHDT and CDR2 YNNKEL (reference sequence).

What was sequenced was blood. V usage is TRBV3-1 and J usage is TRBJ2-7, with TRBD2 matching 15 bases. This receptor was taken from a woman between 25 and 40 years old in good health. The DNA for the CDR3 is TGTGCCAGCAGCCGGACTAGCGGGGGGGCCAACGAGCAGTACTTC. Protein: CASSRTSGGANEQYF.